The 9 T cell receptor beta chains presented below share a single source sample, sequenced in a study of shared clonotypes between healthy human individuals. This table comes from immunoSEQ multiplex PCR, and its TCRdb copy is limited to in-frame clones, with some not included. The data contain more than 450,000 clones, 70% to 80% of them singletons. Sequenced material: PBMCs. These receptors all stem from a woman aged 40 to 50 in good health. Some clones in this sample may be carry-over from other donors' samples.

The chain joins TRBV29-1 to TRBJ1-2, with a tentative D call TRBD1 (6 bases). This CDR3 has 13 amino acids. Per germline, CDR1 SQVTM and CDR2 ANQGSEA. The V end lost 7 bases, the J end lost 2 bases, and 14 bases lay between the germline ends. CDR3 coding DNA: TGCAGCGCCCAACCAGGACAGAACTATGGCTACACCTTC. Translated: CSAQPGQNYGYTF.

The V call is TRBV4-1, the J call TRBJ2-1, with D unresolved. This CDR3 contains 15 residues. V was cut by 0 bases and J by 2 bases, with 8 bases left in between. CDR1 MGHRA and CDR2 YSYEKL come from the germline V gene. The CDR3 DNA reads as TGCGCCAGCAGCCAAGAAAGTCTAGCCTACAATGAGCAGTTCTTC. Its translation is CASSQESLAYNEQFF.

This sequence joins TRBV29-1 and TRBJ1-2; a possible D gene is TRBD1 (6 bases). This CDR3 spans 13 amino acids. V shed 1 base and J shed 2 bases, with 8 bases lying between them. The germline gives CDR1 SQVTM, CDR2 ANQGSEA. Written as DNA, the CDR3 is TGCAGCGTTGAAGGGGGGGCAAACTATGGCTACACCTTC. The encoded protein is CSVEGGANYGYTF. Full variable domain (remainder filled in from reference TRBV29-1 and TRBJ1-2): SAVISQKPSRDICQRGTSLTIQCQVDSQVTMMFWYRQQPGQSLTLIATANQGSEATYESGFVIDKFPISRPNLTFSTLTVSNMSPEDSSIYLCSVEGGANYGYTFGSGTRLTVV.

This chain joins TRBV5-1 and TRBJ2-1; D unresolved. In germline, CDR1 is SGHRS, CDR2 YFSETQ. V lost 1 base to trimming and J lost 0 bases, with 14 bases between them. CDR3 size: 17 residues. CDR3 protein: CASSLLLSTSSYNEQFF. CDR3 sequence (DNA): TGCGCCAGCAGCTTGCTTCTTAGCACCAGCTCCTACAATGAGCAGTTCTTC.

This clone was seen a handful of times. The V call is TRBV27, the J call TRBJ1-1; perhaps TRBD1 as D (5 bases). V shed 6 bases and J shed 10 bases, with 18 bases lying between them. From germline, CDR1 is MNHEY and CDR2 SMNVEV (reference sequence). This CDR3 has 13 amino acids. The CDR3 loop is CASSVDSQVGAFF. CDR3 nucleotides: TGTGCCAGCAGCGTTGACAGCCAGGTGGGAGCTTTCTTT.

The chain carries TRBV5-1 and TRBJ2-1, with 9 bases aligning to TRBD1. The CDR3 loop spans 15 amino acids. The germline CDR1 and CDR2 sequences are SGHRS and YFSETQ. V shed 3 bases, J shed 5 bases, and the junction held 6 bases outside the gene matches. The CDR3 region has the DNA TGCGCCAGCAGCTGGGGGACAGGGAGAAACAATGAGCAGTTCTTC. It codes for CASSWGTGRNNEQFF.

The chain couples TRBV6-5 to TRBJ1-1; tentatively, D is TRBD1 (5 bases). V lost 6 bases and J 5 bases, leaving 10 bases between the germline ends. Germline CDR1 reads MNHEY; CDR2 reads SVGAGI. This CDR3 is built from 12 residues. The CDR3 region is CASRQGATEAFF. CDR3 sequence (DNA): TGTGCCAGCAGGCAAGGGGCTACTGAAGCTTTCTTT.

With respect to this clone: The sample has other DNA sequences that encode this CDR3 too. The CDR3 here is CASSPDTYEQYF. The CDR3 DNA sequence: TGTGCCAGCAGCCCTGACACCTACGAGCAGTACTTC. The chain couples TRBV7-9 to TRBJ2-7; D gene ambiguous. Trimming left V 5 bases short and J 2 bases short, with 7 bases between. The CDR3 runs to 12 residues. Germline V gene sequence: CDR1 SEHNR, CDR2 FQNEAQ (reference sequence).

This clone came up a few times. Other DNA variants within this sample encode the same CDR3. Written as DNA, the CDR3 is TGCGCCAGCAGCCCGACTAGCTCCTACAATGAGCAGTTCTTC. It translates to CASSPTSSYNEQFF. The V and J genes are TRBV5-1 and TRBJ2-1, with D maybe TRBD2 (6 bases). The CDR3 loop spans 14 amino acids. Germline CDR1 SGHRS, CDR2 YFSETQ. Trimming removed 4 bases at V and 0 bases at J, with 8 bases between.